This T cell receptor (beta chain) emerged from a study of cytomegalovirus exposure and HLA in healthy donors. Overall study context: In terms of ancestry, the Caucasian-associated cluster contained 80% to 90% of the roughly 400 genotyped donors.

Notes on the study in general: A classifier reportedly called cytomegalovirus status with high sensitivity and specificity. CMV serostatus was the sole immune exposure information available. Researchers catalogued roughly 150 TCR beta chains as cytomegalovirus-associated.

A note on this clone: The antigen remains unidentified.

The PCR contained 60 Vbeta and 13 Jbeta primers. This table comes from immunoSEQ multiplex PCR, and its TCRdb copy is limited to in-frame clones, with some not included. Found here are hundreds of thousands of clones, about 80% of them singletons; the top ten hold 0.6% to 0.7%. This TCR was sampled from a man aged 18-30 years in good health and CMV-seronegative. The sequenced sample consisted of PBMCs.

Written as DNA, the CDR3 is TGTGCCAGCAGCCGATCCTTCTCGGGACTAGCACCCCAAGAGACCCAGTACTTC. Translating gives CASSRSFSGLAPQETQYF. The rearrangement joins TRBV7-3 to TRBJ2-5; 9 nucleotides agree with TRBD2. The CDR3 sequence is 18 residues long. Germline lookup yields CDR1 SGHTA and CDR2 FQGTGA. With V trimmed by 5 bases and J by 1 base, 14 bases remained unmatched.